The clone carrying this T cell receptor (beta chain) has a count of ten or more. Its antigen remains unidentified. This CDR3 is 16 amino acids long. The J segment lost 4 bases and the V segment lost 5 bases, leaving 8 bases of the junction unmatched. CDR1 is MDHEN, CDR2 SYDVKM, per germline. Sample time point: persistent/refractory GD, antithyroid drugs over 5 years with positive TRAb. PBMC-derived RNA was used for the TCR library. The data belong to a study of regulatory T cells in long-lasting Graves disease. Study results and limitations: New patients shared 970 or so public clonotypes, and persistent patients shared more, with about 2,700.

iRepertoire HTBI primers and Arm-PCR of CDR3 regions built TCR beta libraries. One entry per CDR3 protein, called by TCRdb with MiXCR from the multiplex PCR reads. The sample consists of around 430,000 distinct CDR3 sequences, about 22% of them appearing once. The chain combines TRBV28 with TRBJ1-6, with TRBD1 identical over 7 bases. The clonotype comes from a female donor with Graves disease. The sequencing used peripheral blood mononuclear cells (PBMCs), collected when the disease was refractory, from a patient treated with antithyroid drugs. CDR3 nucleotide sequence: TGTGCCAGCAGTCCTACAGGGGTTGAATATAATTCACCCCTCCACTTT. It codes for CASSPTGVEYNSPLHF.